This T cell receptor (beta chain) was found in a study of shared clonotypes between healthy human individuals. Whole-study findings and limits: The naive CD4 repertoires of several donors were compared, and roughly 5% of clonotypes were shared. Depth was large, yet rarefaction showed that sorted-subset sequencing was incomplete. Few donors limited the genetic and exposure-history diversity represented.

Sorted subsets were amplified in replicate PCRs using about 210 ng DNA, approximately 30,000 T cell genomes. Produced via immunoSEQ multiplex PCR; TCRdb's table is partial and in-frame only. The sample yields under 1,900,000 clones, less than 99% seen once. In the case of this clone: Its antigen is still unknown.

The source of this sequence is a man under 40 in good health. Sequenced material: naive CD4+ T cells sorted from blood. The subset is: CD45RA+ positively selected.

CDR3 protein: CASSQDLRDQPQHF. In DNA form, the CDR3 reads TGCGCCAGCAGCCAAGACCTTCGGGATCAGCCCCAGCATTTT. The chain uses TRBV4-3 and TRBJ1-5; D uncertain. The CDR3 runs to 14 residues. The germline V and J ends were trimmed by 0 bases and 5 bases, with 8 bases remaining between them. Germline-derived CDR1 and CDR2 are LGHNA and YSLEER.